A single sample is the source of the 19 T cell receptor beta chains below, sequenced in a study of T cells in Graves' hyperthyroidism and ophthalmopathy (dated by TCRdb to about 2019). Libraries were prepared through multiplex PCR. Sequencing relied on an Illumina HiSeq 2000. Amplification of TCR beta CDR3 regions was carried out from RNA transcripts. A first-round RT-PCR of the TCR CDR3 used the HTBI primer set with the Qiagen OneStep RT-PCR kit. The raw public data were reprocessed by TCRdb itself: fastp quality trimming at Q25, MiXCR clonotype calling, in-frame beta chains only. CDR3 protein sequences are deduplicated, and each keeps its most common genes and DNA. In all, the sample holds under 550,000 distinct CDR3 sequences, and roughly 15% of those were seen once. 5.3% of the sample goes to the ten largest clones. The sequencing input was blood. The receptors here all came from a woman aged 18-29 years with Graves' hyperthyroidism.

This clonotype was observed at least ten times. The genes are TRBV24-1 and TRBJ2-3, with 14 nucleotides matching TRBD2. The CDR3 has 17 amino acids. Germline trimming cut 4 bases from V and 7 bases from J; bases unmatched to any gene: 9. In germline, CDR1 is KGHDR, CDR2 SFDVKD. The CDR3 DNA reads as TGTGCCACCAGTGACCCAACGGGACTAGCGGGAGCGTATACGCAGTATTTT. Protein product: CATSDPTGLAGAYTQYF.

The sample holds many counts of this clonotype. The chain employs TRBV6-1 and TRBJ1-5; TRBD1 is a possible D gene (6 bases). CDR3 length equals 16 residues. From germline, CDR1 is MNHNS and CDR2 SASEGT. The ends were cut back, 8 bases at V and 3 bases at J, with 20 bases in the middle. The CDR3 here is CASRPLTDSPNQPQHF. As DNA, the CDR3 is TGTGCCAGCCGTCCGCTTACGGACAGCCCCAATCAGCCCCAGCATTTT.

This clonotype was counted only a few times. DNA of the CDR3: TGCAGTGCTAGAGTACAGGGCAGCAATCAGCCCCAGCATTTT. Residues: CSARVQGSNQPQHF. This chain joins TRBV20-1 and TRBJ1-5, with D perhaps matching TRBD1 (6 bases). The CDR3 has 14 amino acids. V was pared by 1 base and J by 1 base, with 8 bases between. Germline V gene lookup returns CDR1 DFQATT and CDR2 SNEGSKA (reference sequence).

The table lists this clonotype with many counts. The chain links TRBV10-3 to TRBJ2-1; 8 bases are a match to TRBD2. Trimming at V came to 6 bases and at J to 4 bases, leaving 5 bases not matched to a gene. Germline V gene data show CDR1 as ENHRY and CDR2 as SYGVKD. The CDR3 is 14 residues long. Written as DNA, the CDR3 is TGTGCCATCAGGGGAGCGGGGGAATACAATGAGCAGTTCTTC. This codes for CAIRGAGEYNEQFF.

This clonotype was counted many times. The chain employs TRBV29-1 and TRBJ2-1; 7 bases align to TRBD2. CDR3 length: 13 amino acids. V lost 6 bases, J lost 4 bases, and 6 bases stayed unmatched. CDR1 and CDR2 from the germline V gene are SQVTM and ANQGSEA. CDR3 region: CSVGGVIYNEQFF. The CDR3, as DNA: TGCAGCGTGGGGGGGGTTATTTACAATGAGCAGTTCTTC.

For this clonotype: One junction end disagrees with the germline gene, perhaps due to a read error. The rearrangement uses TRBV27 and TRBJ2-7; unclear D gene. Germline-derived CDR1 and CDR2 are MNHEY and SMNVEV (reference sequence). The CDR3 length is 13 residues. The CDR3 region is CASRYGPLYEQHF. CDR3 DNA sequence: TGTGCCAGCAGGTACGGACCGCTCTACGAGCAGCACTTC.

This clonotype showed up just a few times. The chain employs TRBV7-3 and TRBJ2-3; D unclear. V lost 1 base to trimming and J lost 2 bases, with 10 bases between them. Germline V CDR1 and CDR2: SGHTA, FQGTGA. The CDR3 has 15 residues. The CDR3 protein is CASSLSPITTDTQYF. The DNA for the CDR3 is TGTGCCAGCAGCTTAAGTCCTATTACCACAGATACGCAGTATTTT.

The rearrangement joins TRBV10-3 to TRBJ2-5, with a weak D call TRBD1 (5 bases). V gave up 4 bases and J gave up 2 bases, with 8 bases separating them. The CDR3 totals 13 residues. The germline V gene has CDR1 ENHRY and CDR2 SYGVKD. The CDR3 coding sequence is TGTGCCATCAGTGGGGGCCTACAAGAGACCCAGTACTTC. Translation: CAISGGLQETQYF.

In its sample, this clonotype was seen a few times. This rearrangement joins TRBV6-2 or TRBV6-3 to TRBJ2-7; tentatively, D is TRBD1 (6 bases). The CDR3 sequence is 13 residues long. The V end was cut by 6 bases, the J end by 4 bases, with 13 bases between. In germline, CDR1 is MNHEY, CDR2 SVGEGT. This CDR3 is CASSHPDSYEQYF. The CDR3 DNA follows: TGTGCCAGCAGCCACCCGGACAGTTACGAGCAGTACTTC.

This clonotype was recorded many times. This sequence joins TRBV7-9 and TRBJ2-1, with D perhaps being TRBD1 or TRBD2 (5 bases each). The CDR3 extends over 15 amino acids. Between the trimmed V and J ends, which lost 7 bases and 2 bases, there was a span of 15 bases. Germline CDR1 is SEHNR and CDR2 is FQNEAQ (reference sequence). CDR3 amino acids: CASTRRDEAYNEQFF. The CDR3 DNA is TGTGCCAGCACCCGACGGGACGAGGCCTACAATGAGCAGTTCTTC. The complete variable domain, with remaining parts taken from reference TRBV7-9 and TRBJ2-1, reads DTGVSQNPRHKITKRGQNVTFRCDPISEHNRLYWYRQTLGQGPEFLTYFQNEAQLEKSRLLSDRFSAERPKGSFSTLEIQRTEQGDSAMYLCASTRRDEAYNEQFFGPGTRLTVL.

The chain has TRBV6-1 and TRBJ2-7; no reliable D call. Germline values: CDR1 MNHNS, CDR2 SASEGT. This CDR3 has 12 residues. CDR3 amino acids: CVSGGASYEQYF. For the CDR3, the DNA is TGTGTCTCCGGCGGAGCCTCCTACGAGCAGTACTTC.

This clonotype was counted many times. The V and J genes are TRBV6-2 or TRBV6-3 and TRBJ1-5; no firm D call. Per the germline V gene, CDR1 is MNHEY and CDR2 is SVGEGT. The CDR3 is 12 amino acids. Trimming stripped 4 bases from V and 9 bases from J, with 10 bases between. The CDR3 loop reads CASSSFPRPQHF. The CDR3 coding sequence is TGTGCCAGCAGTTCCTTCCCGAGGCCCCAGCATTTT.

This clonotype appeared many times. The rearrangement joins TRBV10-3 to TRBJ1-1; D unresolved. Germline CDR1 is ENHRY and CDR2 is SYGVKD. Trimming cost V 2 bases and J 0 bases, with 7 bases left between them. This CDR3 is built from 14 residues. The CDR3 DNA reads as TGTGCCATCAGTGAGGGCCCAATGAACACTGAAGCTTTCTTT. Residues: CAISEGPMNTEAFF.

A few counts support this clonotype. The rearrangement links TRBV5-1 to TRBJ2-1; D remains unclear. CDR3 size: 13 residues. CDR1 is SGHRS and CDR2 is YFSETQ in the germline V gene. The V gene lost 0 bases and the J gene lost 7 bases, with 8 bases spanning the gap. The CDR3 reads CASSLGGLNEQFF. CDR3 sequence (DNA): TGCGCCAGCAGCTTGGGAGGCCTGAATGAGCAGTTCTTC.

This clonotype appeared many times. The genes are TRBV10-3 and TRBJ2-7; 7 bases fit TRBD1. The CDR3 is 13 residues long. CDR1 is ENHRY and CDR2 is SYGVKD in the germline V gene. The V and J ends lost 4 bases and 0 bases, in that order; junction bases with no gene match: 0. The CDR3 protein is CAISGQGSYEQYF. CDR3 in DNA: TGTGCCATCAGTGGACAGGGCTCCTACGAGCAGTACTTC.

This clonotype was counted many times. This sequence joins TRBV28 and TRBJ2-7; 7 nucleotides align to TRBD1. The germline gives CDR1 MDHEN, CDR2 SYDVKM. The CDR3 loop spans 16 amino acids. The junction had 10 bases not matched to a gene; V was cut back by 5 bases and J by 0 bases. This CDR3 is CASSAPGTVISYEQYF. In DNA, the CDR3 is TGTGCCAGCAGTGCCCCCGGGACAGTGATCTCCTACGAGCAGTACTTC.

This clonotype was detected many times. J is TRBJ2-1 and V is TRBV7-3; TRBD1 aligns across 8 bases. Trimming cost V 5 bases and J 5 bases; bases outside gene matches: 5. CDR1 and CDR2 from the germline V gene are SGHTA and FQGTGA. The CDR3 has 14 residues. CDR3 sequence: CASSAGTGDNEQFF. As DNA, the CDR3 is TGTGCCAGCAGCGCCGGGACAGGCGACAATGAGCAGTTCTTC.

This chain links TRBV29-1 with TRBJ2-1; D may be TRBD2 (7 bases). This CDR3 has 14 amino acids. CDR1 and CDR2 (germline): SQVTM, ANQGSEA. V shed 6 bases and J shed 1 base, with 13 bases lying between them. CDR3 amino acids: CSVRGGESYNEQFF. The CDR3 nucleotides are TGCAGCGTCAGAGGGGGGGAGTCCTACAATGAGCAGTTCTTC.

The rearrangement links TRBV4-2 to TRBJ2-1; 11 nucleotides match TRBD2. Germline V gives CDR1 LGHNA, CDR2 YNFKEQ. V was clipped by 3 bases and J by 2 bases; unmatched bases: 6. The CDR3 consists of 17 residues. CDR3 sequence: CASSQSLAGGPYNEQFF. The CDR3 DNA reads as TGTGCCAGCAGCCAGAGCTTAGCGGGAGGGCCCTACAATGAGCAGTTCTTC.